The clone carrying this T cell receptor beta chain was picked up one time. The repertoire was sequenced with immunoSEQ multiplex PCR; TCRdb's copy has only in-frame clones and lacks some. The data contain roughly 110,000 clones, 94% of them seen just once; the ten biggest clones take up 3.5% to 4%. This sample was included in a study of brain T cells in children with intractable seizures. The CDR3 has 15 amino acids. Trimming left V 2 bases short and J 4 bases short, with 14 bases between. Germline V gene sequence: CDR1 MDHEN, CDR2 SYDVKM. The starting material was peripheral blood, obtained at surgery. The V and J genes are TRBV28 and TRBJ1-1; possibly TRBD1 for D (5 bases). The source of this sequence is a boy in the first two years of life with hemimegalencephaly and intractable seizures. CDR3 bases: TGTGCCAGCAGTTTAGGCGTGGGGCAGACCACTGAAGCTTTCTTT. This sequence encodes CASSLGVGQTTEAFF.